These 21 T cell receptor beta chains came from one sample sequenced in a study of identifying expanded T cells in peripheral blood. Clones were sequenced by immunoSEQ multiplex PCR, and TCRdb holds only the in-frame ones, with some missing. The sample contains over 100,000 clones, around 89% of which appear only once. Sample: blood. These receptors originate from a person aged 18 to 75 in good health.

The chain joins TRBV7-3 to TRBJ2-3; D possibly corresponds to TRBD2 (5 bases). From germline, CDR1 is SGHTA and CDR2 FQGTGA. The CDR3 spans 15 residues. With 5 bases removed from V and 0 bases from J, the gap between germline ends came to 12 bases. DNA for the CDR3: TGTGCCAGCAGCAAAACGGGGTGGAGCACAGATACGCAGTATTTT. Translating gives CASSKTGWSTDTQYF.

CDR3 nucleotides: TGTGCCAGCACCCAGGGGGGGGAGACCCAGTACTTC. Translating it yields CASTQGGETQYF. The gene calls are TRBV6-5 and TRBJ2-5, with D possibly called TRBD1 or TRBD2 (7 bases each). The V and J ends lost 7 bases and 5 bases respectively, with 11 bases between them. Germline CDR1 and CDR2: MNHEY and SVGAGI. The CDR3 length is 12 residues.

The rearrangement uses TRBV7-9 and TRBJ2-1, with 9 bases matching TRBD2. The CDR3 length is 15 residues. V shed 1 base, J shed 4 bases, and the junction held 2 bases outside the gene matches. Looked up from germline, CDR1 is SEHNR and CDR2 is FQNEAQ (reference sequence). The CDR3 DNA is TGTGCCAGCAGCTTAGTCCTAGCGGGATACAATGAGCAGTTCTTC. It yields the protein CASSLVLAGYNEQFF.

The chain has TRBV5-4 and TRBJ2-7; a possible D gene is TRBD2 (5 bases). With 7 bases removed from V and 6 bases from J, the gap between germline ends came to 14 bases. There are 12 residues in the CDR3. The germline CDR1 and CDR2 sequences are SGHNT and YYREEE (reference sequence). The CDR3 loop is CASSEGSLEQYF. CDR3 DNA: TGTGCCAGCTCCGAGGGTTCCCTCGAGCAGTACTTC.

This sequence joins TRBV28 and TRBJ1-2; no clear D gene. Trimming took off 3 bases at V and 2 bases at J, with 7 bases between the two ends. CDR3 length equals 13 residues. CDR1 is MDHEN, CDR2 SYDVKM, per germline. The CDR3 sequence is CASSFGGNYGYTF. The CDR3, as DNA: TGTGCCAGCAGTTTTGGAGGGAACTATGGCTACACCTTC.

J is TRBJ1-1 and V is TRBV28; D remains ambiguous. Germline V gene sequence: CDR1 MDHEN, CDR2 SYDVKM. V gave up 6 bases and J gave up 9 bases, with 14 bases separating them. This CDR3 has 12 residues. The CDR3 loop reads CASRKRTYKAFF. The CDR3 DNA sequence: TGTGCCAGCAGGAAGCGGACGTACAAAGCTTTCTTT.

V is TRBV6-1 and J is TRBJ2-3; D remains unclear. The V gene lost 0 bases and the J gene lost 7 bases, with 11 bases spanning the gap. Per germline, CDR1 MNHNS and CDR2 SASEGT. This CDR3 has 14 residues. This CDR3 reads CASSEAPDGYTQYF. CDR3 coding DNA: TGTGCCAGCAGTGAAGCACCTGACGGCTATACGCAGTATTTT.

CDR3 region: CATSREGRQGYTF. The DNA of the CDR3 is TGTGCCACCAGCAGAGAGGGGCGTCAGGGCTACACCTTC. V is TRBV15 and J is TRBJ1-2; a weak D match, TRBD1 (5 bases). Germline-derived CDR1 and CDR2 are LNHNV and YYDKDF (reference sequence). V gave up 0 bases and J gave up 8 bases, with 10 bases separating them. This CDR3 is 13 amino acids long.

This chain connects TRBV12-5 to TRBJ1-1; D may be TRBD1 (6 bases). Germline loops: CDR1 LGHNT, CDR2 FRNRAP. This CDR3 is built from 13 residues. The germline V and J ends were trimmed by 6 bases and 3 bases, with 11 bases remaining between them. The CDR3 DNA reads TGTGCTAGTGGCGCCGCAGGGGACACTGAAGCTTTCTTT. Its translation: CASGAAGDTEAFF.

This clone appeared once. This sequence joins TRBV7-7 and TRBJ2-1, with D tentatively TRBD1 or TRBD2 (6 bases each). Germline CDR1 and CDR2: SSHAT and FNYEAQ (reference sequence). This CDR3 spans 15 amino acids. V lost 3 bases to trimming and J lost 6 bases, with 15 bases between them. CDR3 bases: TGTGCCAGCAGCTTGCGCGACGGGGGCGGCAATGAGCAGTTCTTC. Translated: CASSLRDGGGNEQFF. The full variable domain, rest sourced from reference TRBV7-7 and TRBJ2-1, is GAGVSQSPRYKVTKRGQDVTLRCDPISSHATLYWYQQALGQGPEFLTYFNYEAQPDKSGLPSDRFSAERPEGSISTLTIQRTEQRDSAMYRCASSLRDGGGNEQFFGPGTRLTVL.

The chain has TRBV2 and TRBJ2-7, with 8 bases identical to TRBD1. The germline V gene has CDR1 SNHLY and CDR2 FYNNEI. The CDR3 extends over 12 amino acids. The trim removed 7 bases at V and 5 bases at J, leaving 4 bases unmatched. CDR3 in DNA: TGTGCCAGCAAGCGGACAGGGCACGAGCAGTACTTC. This encodes CASKRTGHEQYF.

The rearrangement uses TRBV6-1 and TRBJ2-7; D uncertain. This CDR3 contains 11 residues. Trimming stripped 1 base from V and 5 bases from J, with 3 bases between. Germline V CDR1 and CDR2: MNHNS, SASEGT. For the CDR3, the DNA is TGTGCCAGCAGTGAAGGGAACGAGCAGTACTTC. Translation gives CASSEGNEQYF.

This clone appeared once. The V and J genes are TRBV5-1 and TRBJ1-4, with D perhaps matching TRBD1 (6 bases). CDR1 is SGHRS, CDR2 YFSETQ, per germline. V was pared by 0 bases and J by 7 bases, with 13 bases between. This CDR3 comprises 15 residues. The CDR3 DNA sequence: TGCGCCAGCAGCTTGGAGGACAGTTGGAGTGAAAAACTGTTTTTT. It specifies CASSLEDSWSEKLFF.

This clone was picked up a small number of times. This chain connects TRBV19 to TRBJ1-5; 7 bases are a match to TRBD1. CDR1 and CDR2 from the germline V gene are LNHDA and SQIVND (reference sequence). The V and J ends lost 4 bases and 0 bases, in that order; junction bases with no gene match: 9. The CDR3 sequence is 17 residues long. CDR3 region: CASSNRDSTDSNQPQHF. CDR3 sequence (DNA): TGTGCCAGTAGTAACCGGGACAGTACTGATAGCAATCAGCCCCAGCATTTT.

This chain uses TRBV10-3 with TRBJ1-4; TRBD1 matches at 9 bases. J was trimmed by 10 bases and V by 6 bases; bases with no gene match: 9. Germline CDR1 ENHRY, CDR2 SYGVKD. CDR3 length: 14 amino acids. The CDR3 sequence: CAIRPGQGIGKLFF. DNA for the CDR3: TGTGCCATCAGACCGGGACAGGGTATTGGAAAACTGTTTTTT.

The J gene is TRBJ2-7, the V gene TRBV28; the D gene is possibly TRBD2 (6 bases). CDR3 length: 15 amino acids. CDR1 is MDHEN and CDR2 is SYDVKM in the germline V gene. Trimming stripped 4 bases from V and 5 bases from J, with 18 bases between. The CDR3 is CASSSLGRGSNEQYF. The DNA of the CDR3 is TGTGCCAGCAGTTCCCTGGGGCGGGGATCCAACGAGCAGTACTTC.

The V call is TRBV5-4, the J call TRBJ1-1; no definite D call. From germline, CDR1 is SGHNT and CDR2 YYREEE (reference sequence). The CDR3 is 13 residues long. Trimming stripped 7 bases from V and 6 bases from J, with 16 bases between. DNA for the CDR3: TGTGCCAGCCGAGGCCGGGAAACATCTGAAGCTTTCTTT. Amino acids: CASRGRETSEAFF.

The V and J genes are TRBV19 and TRBJ1-4, with a tentative D call TRBD1 (5 bases). Germline-derived CDR1 and CDR2 are LNHDA and SQIVND (reference sequence). Trimming took 5 bases from V and 4 from J, leaving 11 bases between them. CDR3 length: 14 residues. CDR3 sequence: CASSAGDLNEKLFF. CDR3 DNA sequence: TGTGCCAGTAGTGCTGGGGACCTTAATGAAAAACTGTTTTTT. Complete variable domain (other parts from reference TRBV19 and TRBJ1-4): DGGITQSPKYLFRKEGQNVTLSCEQNLNHDAMYWYRQDPGQGLRLIYYSQIVNDFQKGDIAEGYSVSREKKESFPLTVTSAQKNPTAFYLCASSAGDLNEKLFFGSGTQLSVL.

V is TRBV11-2 and J is TRBJ2-7; a weak D match, TRBD1 (6 bases). CDR3 length: 17 residues. Germline lookup yields CDR1 SGHAT and CDR2 FQNNGV. Trimming cost V 0 bases and J 4 bases, with 19 bases left between them. The CDR3 coding sequence is TGTGCCAGCAGCTTAGAAGGGTCCGGGACACTGCTGTACGAGCAGTACTTC. As protein: CASSLEGSGTLLYEQYF.

This chain joins TRBV2 and TRBJ2-2, with unresolved D. This CDR3 has 14 amino acids. V was trimmed by 6 bases and J by 4 bases, leaving 12 bases between them. Germline-derived CDR1 and CDR2 are SNHLY and FYNNEI. The CDR3 loop is CASRDGPGTGELFF. In DNA, the CDR3 is TGTGCCAGCAGAGACGGACCGGGCACCGGGGAGCTGTTTTTT. Full variable domain (missing parts from reference TRBV2 and TRBJ2-2): EPEVTQTPSHQVTQMGQEVILRCVPISNHLYFYWYRQILGQKVEFLVSFYNNEISEKSEIFDDQFSVERPDGSNFTLKIRSTKLEDSAMYFCASRDGPGTGELFFGEGSRLTVL.

The rearrangement uses TRBV4-1 and TRBJ2-1; the match to TRBD2 covers 15 bases. CDR3 size: 16 residues. J was trimmed by 14 bases and V by 1 base; bases with no gene match: 9. Germline lookup yields CDR1 MGHRA and CDR2 YSYEKL. The CDR3 reads CASSQVPGTSGRLEFF. Here the CDR3 DNA reads TGCGCCAGCAGCCAAGTCCCTGGGACTAGCGGGAGGTTAGAGTTCTTC.